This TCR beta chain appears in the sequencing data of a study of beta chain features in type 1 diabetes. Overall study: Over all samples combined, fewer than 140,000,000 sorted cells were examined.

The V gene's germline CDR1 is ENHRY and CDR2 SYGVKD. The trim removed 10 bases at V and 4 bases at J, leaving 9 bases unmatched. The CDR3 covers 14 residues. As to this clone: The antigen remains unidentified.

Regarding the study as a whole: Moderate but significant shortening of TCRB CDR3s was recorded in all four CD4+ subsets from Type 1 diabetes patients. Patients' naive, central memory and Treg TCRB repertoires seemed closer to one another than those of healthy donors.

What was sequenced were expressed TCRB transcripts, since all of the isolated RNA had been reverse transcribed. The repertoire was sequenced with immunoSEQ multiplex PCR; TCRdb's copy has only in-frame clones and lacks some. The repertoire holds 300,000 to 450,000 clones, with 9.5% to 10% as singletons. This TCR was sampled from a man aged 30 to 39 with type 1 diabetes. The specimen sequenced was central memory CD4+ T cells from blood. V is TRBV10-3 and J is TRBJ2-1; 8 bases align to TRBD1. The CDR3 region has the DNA TGTGCCAGCAGCTACGACAGGGGTTACAATGAGCAGTTCTTC. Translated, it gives CASSYDRGYNEQFF.